A single sample is the source of the 3 T cell receptor beta chains below, sequenced in a study of blood T cell repertoires in COVID-19. Sequencing used immunoSEQ multiplex PCR; TCRdb keeps in-frame clones, though not all of them. The repertoire holds 50,000 to 60,000 clones, with roughly 90% as singletons. Sequences were obtained from peripheral blood. These receptors all come from a man between 60 and 75 years old with active COVID-19.

This clone was seen more than once but under ten times. DNA for the CDR3: TGCGCCAGCAGTGAAGGTCTAGCGGGAGTTTACGAGCAGTACTTC. Translation: CASSEGLAGVYEQYF. The genes are TRBV10-1 and TRBJ2-7, with 10 positions matching TRBD2. The germline V gene has CDR1 WNHNN and CDR2 SYGVQD (reference sequence). The ends lost 3 bases at V and 4 bases at J; junction bases unmatched: 6. The CDR3 sequence is 15 residues long.

The gene calls are TRBV3-1 (or the pseudogene TRBV3-2) and TRBJ2-7; D is undetermined. Germline CDR1 and CDR2: LGHDT and YNNKEL (reference sequence). Deletions cut 4 bases from V and 4 bases from J, with 14 bases between. This CDR3 region has 14 residues. In DNA form, the CDR3 reads TGTGCCAGCAGCCGCCGGGTCTTTGATTACGAGCAGTACTTC. Protein: CASSRRVFDYEQYF.

This chain joins TRBV7-6 and TRBJ2-3; D may be TRBD2 (6 bases). Trimming cost V 5 bases and J 0 bases, with 21 bases left between them. The length of the CDR3 is 18 residues. From germline, CDR1 is SGHVS and CDR2 FNYEAQ. CDR3 sequence reads: CASSPPSGLAPSTDTQYF. The CDR3 nucleotides are TGTGCCAGCAGCCCCCCCAGTGGGCTAGCGCCTAGCACAGATACGCAGTATTTT.